A selection of T cell receptor beta chains follows, all from one sample in a study of cytomegalovirus exposure and HLA in healthy donors. Assay: immunoSEQ multiplex PCR; the TCRdb copy retains only in-frame clones and omits some. The profile covers fewer than 200,000 clones, with over 60% appearing a single time and under 3.5% taken by the ten largest. The source material was PBMCs. These receptors were collected from a woman in her 30s in good health and CMV-seronegative. Each CDR3 is given with its conserved first and last residue. The D gene is left open where the match is weak. Where a row states a size, it is once, few, many or the class of an expanded clone; other rows omit it.

TRBJ1-4 | TRBV7-2 | few | NA | TGTGCCAGCACCAAAAGGGGTGAAAAACTGTTTTTT | CASTKRGEKLFF
TRBJ1-6 | TRBV2 | NA | TRBD1 | TGTGCCAGCACATTAGGGACAGGGCGACGGCCCCTCCACTTT | CASTLGTGRRPLHF
TRBJ1-4 | TRBV28 | NA | NA | TGTGCCAGCAGTTCCCCCACGGGTGGAGGCGAAAAACTGTTTTTT | CASSSPTGGGEKLFF
TRBJ1-1 | TRBV5-4 | NA | NA | TGTGCCAGCAGCTTGGCCGTCGGGGAGAGGACTGAAGCCTTCTTT | CASSLAVGERTEAFF
TRBJ2-1 | TRBV7-6 | NA | NA | TGTGCCAGCAGCTTAGGACAAGGTGGTGAGCAGTTCTTC | CASSLGQGGEQFF
TRBJ1-6 | TRBV5-6 | NA | TRBD1 | TGTGCCAGCAGCTGGACAGGGGCTGGAGGGGGTAATTCGCCCCTCCACTTT | CASSWTGAGGGNSPLHF
TRBJ1-1 | TRBV7-9 | once | NA | TGTGCCAGCAGCTTTAAAGGGGGAACTGAAGCTTTCTTT | CASSFKGGTEAFF
TRBJ1-5 | TRBV30 | NA | NA | TGTGCCTGGAGTGTATTTTTATACAATCAGCCCCAGCATTTT | CAWSVFLYNQPQHF
TRBJ1-2 | TRBV27 | once | NA | TGTGCCAGCAACCACGGGTATGAGGGCTACACCTTC | CASNHGYEGYTF
TRBJ2-7 | TRBV19 | NA | NA | TGTGCCAGTAGCACAGGGAGCGGGACCTACGAGCAGTACTTC | CASSTGSGTYEQYF